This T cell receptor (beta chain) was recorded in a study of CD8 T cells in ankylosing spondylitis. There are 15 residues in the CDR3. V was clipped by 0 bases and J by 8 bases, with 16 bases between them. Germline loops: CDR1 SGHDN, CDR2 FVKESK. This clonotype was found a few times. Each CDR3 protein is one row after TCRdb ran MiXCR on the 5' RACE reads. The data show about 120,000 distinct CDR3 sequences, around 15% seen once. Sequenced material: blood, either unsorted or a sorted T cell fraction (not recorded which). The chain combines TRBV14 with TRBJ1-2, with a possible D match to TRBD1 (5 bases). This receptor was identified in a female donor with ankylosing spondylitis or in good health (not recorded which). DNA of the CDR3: TGTGCCAGCAGCCAAGATCCCGGGGGAATATGGGGCTACACCTTC. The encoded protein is CASSQDPGGIWGYTF.